These 13 T cell receptor beta chains were sequenced from one sample in a study of tumor-infiltrating lymphocytes in primary liver carcinoma. Unsorted bulk tissue of about 20-31 mg yielded co-extracted RNA and DNA. The investigators made TCR beta cDNA from 400 to 550 ng total RNA, using a constant-region primer. Three nested multiplex PCR rounds, a slightly modified ARM-PCR, produced the libraries for TCR beta. Primers for the first two PCR rounds were TRBV1-TRBV30 forward primers and a C-beta reverse primer (approximately 10 cycles per round). One entry per CDR3 protein, called by TCRdb with MiXCR from the multiplex PCR reads. The data show some 22,000 distinct CDR3 sequences, roughly 80% seen once. Sequencing used liver tumor tissue from sampling region 5. Subset given: tumor region T5, tumor centre. The receptors stem from a woman in her 30s with primary liver carcinoma and hepatitis B virus infection.

A word on this clonotype: The junction shows a germline mismatch at one end, possibly a read error. The gene calls are TRBV11-2 and TRBJ2-7; D gene ambiguous. The CDR3 sequence is 15 residues long. CDR1 is SGHAT and CDR2 is FQNNGV in the germline V gene. This chain's CDR3 is CAGSPQSLHAGEQYF. DNA for the CDR3: TGTGCCGGCAGCCCCCAAAGCTTACACGCTGGCGAGCAGTACTTC.

A single count supports this clonotype. The chain has TRBV28 and TRBJ2-7; a weak D match, TRBD1 (5 bases). The CDR3 extends over 17 amino acids. V lost 6 bases, J lost 3 bases, and 24 bases lay in between. The germline V gene has CDR1 MDHEN and CDR2 SYDVKM. CDR3 DNA sequence: TGTGCCAGCAGCCTCCCTTTGGACATATGGTACTACTACGAGCAGTACTTC. Protein: CASSLPLDIWYYYEQYF.

As for this clonotype: One end of the junction is discordant with germline, which a read error may explain. The chain links TRBV7-8 to TRBJ2-1; D is uncertain. Germline CDR1 and CDR2: SGHVS and FQNEAQ. The CDR3 is 13 residues long. The CDR3: CASSSSEYNEQFF. DNA for the CDR3: TGTGCCAGCAGCTCCTCGGAGTACAATGAGCAGTTTTTC.

As for this clonotype: Since no conserved phenylalanine or tryptophan closes the CDR3, a read error is the likely cause. This chain links TRBV11-2 with TRBJ2-1, with 10 bases lining up with TRBD2. Germline assignment: CDR1 SGHAT and CDR2 FQNNGV. This CDR3 has 16 amino acids. Trimming removed 7 bases from V and 8 bases from J; junction bases left unmatched: 14. CDR3 coding DNA: TGTGCCAGCACGGTTACTAGCGGGAAGGCCGGCTATGAGCAGTTCCTC. Its translation is CASTVTSGKAGYEQFL.

This chain links TRBV12-3 or TRBV12-4 with TRBJ1-5; D uncertain. The V gene lost 10 bases and the J gene lost 1 base, with 14 bases spanning the gap. The CDR3 length is 14 residues. This CDR3 reads CANSKGPSNQPQHF. DNA for the CDR3: TGTGCCAACAGCAAGGGCCCAAGCAATCAGCCCCAGCATTTT.

This clonotype was observed at least ten times. Germline and junction disagree at one end, which may indicate a read error. This chain joins TRBV7-9 and TRBJ1-5; D uncertain. This CDR3 is 14 amino acids long. Germline V gene lookup returns CDR1 SEHNR and CDR2 FQNEAQ (reference sequence). CDR3 sequence reads: CAGSPRENNQPEHF. The CDR3 bases are TGTGCCGGCAGCCCCCGGGAGAACAATCAGCCCGAGCATTTT.

As regards this clonotype: The junction shows a germline mismatch at one end, possibly a read error. V is TRBV28 and J is TRBJ1-2; D is unclear. The CDR3 contains 14 residues. The germline gives CDR1 MDHEN, CDR2 SYDVKM. The CDR3 DNA follows: TGTGTCAGCAGTCCGGCGGGTCAGATCTATGGCTACACCTTC. This codes for CVSSPAGQIYGYTF.

A word on this clonotype: A junction boundary mismatches the germline segment, possibly from a read error. The genes are TRBV5-5 and TRBJ2-7, with D maybe TRBD1 (6 bases). CDR1 is SGHKS and CDR2 is YYEKEE in the germline V gene (reference sequence). The CDR3 consists of 14 residues. The CDR3 sequence: CASSFGQTTYKQYF. CDR3 DNA: TGTGCCAGCAGCTTCGGACAGACTACCTACAAGCAGTACTTC. Full variable domain (remainder filled in from reference TRBV5-5 and TRBJ2-7): DAGVTQSPTHLIKTRGQQVTLRCSPISGHKSVSWYQQVLGQGPQFIFQYYEKEERGRGNFPDRFSARQFPNYSSELNVNALLLGDSALYLCASSFGQTTYKQYFGPGTRLTVT.

Regarding this clonotype: The junction departs from the called germline gene at one end, perhaps through a read error. V usage is TRBV11-3 and J usage is TRBJ1-6; the D is unclear. The CDR3 contains 15 residues. CDR1 SGHNT and CDR2 YENEEA come from the germline V gene. DNA of the CDR3: TGTGCCAGCAGCTTTAAGTGGAACTATAATTCACCCCCCCACTTC. It encodes CASSFKWNYNSPPHF.

For this clonotype: Sequence at one end of the junction differs from germline and may be a read error. The chain combines TRBV11-2 with TRBJ2-7, with D possibly called TRBD1 or TRBD2 (5 bases each). The CDR3 has 14 amino acids. Germline-derived CDR1 and CDR2 are SGHAT and FQNNGV. The CDR3 sequence is CASSPPGPYYEHYF. The CDR3 nucleotides are TGTGCCAGCAGCCCGCCGGGACCATACTACGAGCACTACTTC.

About this clonotype: The junction departs from the called germline gene at one end, perhaps through a read error. The V and J genes are TRBV6-2 or TRBV6-3 and TRBJ2-6, with D maybe TRBD1 (5 bases). Germline V CDR1 and CDR2: MNHEY, SVGEGT. The CDR3 spans 15 residues. CDR3 amino acids: CTSSYGGLGANTLTF. Written as DNA, the CDR3 is TGTACCAGCAGTTACGGTGGGCTTGGGGCCAACACCCTGACTTTC.

Notes on this clonotype: Compared with germline, one end of the junction differs, possibly owing to a read error. The chain employs TRBV11-1 and TRBJ2-2; D perhaps matches TRBD2 (6 bases). This CDR3 has 13 residues. Germline CDR1 is SGHAT and CDR2 is FQDESV (reference sequence). The CDR3: CASSLLAGGDLFF. In DNA form, the CDR3 reads TGTGCAAGCAGCTTACTAGCCGGCGGGGACCTGTTTTTT.

Of note for this clonotype: Germline is not matched at one junction end, which may reflect a read error. The rearrangement joins TRBV6-5 to TRBJ2-5; no definite D call. This CDR3 region has 14 residues. In germline, CDR1 is MNHEY, CDR2 SVGAGI. Here the CDR3 DNA reads TGTGCCAGCAGACCCCTTGGGGTCCGAGATACCCAGAATTTC. Translation gives CASRPLGVRDTQNF.